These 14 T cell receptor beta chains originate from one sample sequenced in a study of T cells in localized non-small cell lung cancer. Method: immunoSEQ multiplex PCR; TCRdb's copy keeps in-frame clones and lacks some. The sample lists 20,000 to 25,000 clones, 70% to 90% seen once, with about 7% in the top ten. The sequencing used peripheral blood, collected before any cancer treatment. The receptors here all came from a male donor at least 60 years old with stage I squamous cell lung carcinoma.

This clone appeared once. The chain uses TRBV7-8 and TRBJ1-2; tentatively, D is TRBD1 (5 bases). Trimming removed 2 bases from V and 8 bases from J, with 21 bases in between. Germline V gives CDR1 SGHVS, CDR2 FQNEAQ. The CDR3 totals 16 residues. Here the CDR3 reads CASSLSLSSNSGGYTF. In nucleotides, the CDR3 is TGTGCCAGCAGCTTATCCCTTTCCTCGAATTCAGGGGGCTACACCTTC.

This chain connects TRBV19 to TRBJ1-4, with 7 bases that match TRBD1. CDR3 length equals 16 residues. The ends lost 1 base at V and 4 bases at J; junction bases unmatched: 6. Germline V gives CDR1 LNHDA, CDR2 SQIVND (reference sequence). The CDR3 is CASSIAAGQYNEKLFF. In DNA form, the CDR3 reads TGTGCCAGTAGTATAGCGGCGGGACAGTATAATGAAAAACTGTTTTTT.

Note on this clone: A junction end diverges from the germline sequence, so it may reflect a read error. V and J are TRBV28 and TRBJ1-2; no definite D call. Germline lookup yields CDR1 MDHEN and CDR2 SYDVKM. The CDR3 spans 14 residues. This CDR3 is CASTLTPGLYGYTF. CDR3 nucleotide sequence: TGTGCCAGCACTTTAACTCCCGGGTTGTATGGCTACACCTTC.

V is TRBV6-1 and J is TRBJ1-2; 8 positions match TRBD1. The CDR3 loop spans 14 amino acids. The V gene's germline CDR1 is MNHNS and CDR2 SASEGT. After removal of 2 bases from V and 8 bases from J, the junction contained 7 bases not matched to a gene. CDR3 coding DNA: TGTGCCAGCAGTGAATGGTCAGGGGGCGGAGGCTACACCTTC. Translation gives CASSEWSGGGGYTF.

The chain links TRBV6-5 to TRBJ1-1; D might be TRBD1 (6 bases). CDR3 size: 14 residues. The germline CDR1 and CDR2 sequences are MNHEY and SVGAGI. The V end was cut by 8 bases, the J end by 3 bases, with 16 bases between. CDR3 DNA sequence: TGTGCCAGCGGGTTCCCCAGGGGAGACACTGAAGCTTTCTTT. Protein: CASGFPRGDTEAFF.

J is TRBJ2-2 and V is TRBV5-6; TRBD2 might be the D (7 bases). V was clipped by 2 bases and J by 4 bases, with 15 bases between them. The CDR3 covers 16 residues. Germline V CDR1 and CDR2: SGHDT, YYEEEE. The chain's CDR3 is CASSFGAGAFTGELFF. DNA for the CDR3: TGTGCCAGCAGCTTTGGGGCGGGGGCGTTCACCGGGGAGCTGTTTTTT.

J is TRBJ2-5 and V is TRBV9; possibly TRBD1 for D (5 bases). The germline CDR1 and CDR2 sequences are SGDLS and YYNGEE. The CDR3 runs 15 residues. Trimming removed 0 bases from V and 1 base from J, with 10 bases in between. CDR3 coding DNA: TGTGCCAGCAGCGTAGTCGGACACTTCCAAGAGACCCAGTACTTC. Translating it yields CASSVVGHFQETQYF.

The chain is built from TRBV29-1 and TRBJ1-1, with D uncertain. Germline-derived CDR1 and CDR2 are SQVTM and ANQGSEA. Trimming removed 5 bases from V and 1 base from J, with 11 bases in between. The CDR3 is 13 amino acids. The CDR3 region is CSVNDLRNTEAFF. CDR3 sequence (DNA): TGCAGCGTTAATGATTTGAGGAACACTGAAGCTTTCTTT.

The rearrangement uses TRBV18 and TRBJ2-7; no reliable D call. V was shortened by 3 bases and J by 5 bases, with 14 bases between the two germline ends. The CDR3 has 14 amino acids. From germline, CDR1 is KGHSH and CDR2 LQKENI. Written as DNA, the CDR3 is TGTGCCAGCTCACCGACCGGTCTGGCCAACGAGCAGTACTTC. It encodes CASSPTGLANEQYF.

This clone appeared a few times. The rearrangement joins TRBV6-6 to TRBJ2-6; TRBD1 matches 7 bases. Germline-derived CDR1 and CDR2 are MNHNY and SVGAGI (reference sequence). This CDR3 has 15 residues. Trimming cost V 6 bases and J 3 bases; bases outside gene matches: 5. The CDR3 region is CASSRQGFGANVLTF. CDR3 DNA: TGTGCCAGCAGCCGACAGGGCTTTGGGGCCAACGTCCTGACTTTC.

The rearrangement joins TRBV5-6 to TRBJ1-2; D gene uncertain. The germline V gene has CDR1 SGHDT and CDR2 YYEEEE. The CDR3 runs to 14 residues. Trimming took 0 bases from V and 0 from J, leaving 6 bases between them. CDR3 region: CASSLGRPNYGYTF. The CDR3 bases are TGTGCCAGCAGCTTGGGAAGACCTAACTATGGCTACACCTTC.

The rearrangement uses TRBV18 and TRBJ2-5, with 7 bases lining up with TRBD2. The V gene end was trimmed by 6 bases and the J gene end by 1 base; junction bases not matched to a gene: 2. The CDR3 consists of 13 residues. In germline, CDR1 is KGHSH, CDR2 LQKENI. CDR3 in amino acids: CASSGRPQETQYF. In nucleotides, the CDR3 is TGTGCCAGCTCCGGGAGGCCCCAAGAGACCCAGTACTTC.

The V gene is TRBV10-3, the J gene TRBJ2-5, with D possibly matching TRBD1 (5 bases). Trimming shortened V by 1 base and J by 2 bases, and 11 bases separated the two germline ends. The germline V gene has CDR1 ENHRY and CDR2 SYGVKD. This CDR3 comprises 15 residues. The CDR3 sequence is CAISELDTRQETQYF. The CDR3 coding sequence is TGTGCCATCAGTGAGTTGGACACGCGGCAAGAGACCCAGTACTTC.

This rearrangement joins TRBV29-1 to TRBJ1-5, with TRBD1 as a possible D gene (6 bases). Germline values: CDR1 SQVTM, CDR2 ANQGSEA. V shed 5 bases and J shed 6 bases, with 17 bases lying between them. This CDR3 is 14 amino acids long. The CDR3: CSVLEQGLGQPQHF. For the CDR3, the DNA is TGCAGCGTTTTGGAACAGGGTCTGGGTCAGCCCCAGCATTTT.